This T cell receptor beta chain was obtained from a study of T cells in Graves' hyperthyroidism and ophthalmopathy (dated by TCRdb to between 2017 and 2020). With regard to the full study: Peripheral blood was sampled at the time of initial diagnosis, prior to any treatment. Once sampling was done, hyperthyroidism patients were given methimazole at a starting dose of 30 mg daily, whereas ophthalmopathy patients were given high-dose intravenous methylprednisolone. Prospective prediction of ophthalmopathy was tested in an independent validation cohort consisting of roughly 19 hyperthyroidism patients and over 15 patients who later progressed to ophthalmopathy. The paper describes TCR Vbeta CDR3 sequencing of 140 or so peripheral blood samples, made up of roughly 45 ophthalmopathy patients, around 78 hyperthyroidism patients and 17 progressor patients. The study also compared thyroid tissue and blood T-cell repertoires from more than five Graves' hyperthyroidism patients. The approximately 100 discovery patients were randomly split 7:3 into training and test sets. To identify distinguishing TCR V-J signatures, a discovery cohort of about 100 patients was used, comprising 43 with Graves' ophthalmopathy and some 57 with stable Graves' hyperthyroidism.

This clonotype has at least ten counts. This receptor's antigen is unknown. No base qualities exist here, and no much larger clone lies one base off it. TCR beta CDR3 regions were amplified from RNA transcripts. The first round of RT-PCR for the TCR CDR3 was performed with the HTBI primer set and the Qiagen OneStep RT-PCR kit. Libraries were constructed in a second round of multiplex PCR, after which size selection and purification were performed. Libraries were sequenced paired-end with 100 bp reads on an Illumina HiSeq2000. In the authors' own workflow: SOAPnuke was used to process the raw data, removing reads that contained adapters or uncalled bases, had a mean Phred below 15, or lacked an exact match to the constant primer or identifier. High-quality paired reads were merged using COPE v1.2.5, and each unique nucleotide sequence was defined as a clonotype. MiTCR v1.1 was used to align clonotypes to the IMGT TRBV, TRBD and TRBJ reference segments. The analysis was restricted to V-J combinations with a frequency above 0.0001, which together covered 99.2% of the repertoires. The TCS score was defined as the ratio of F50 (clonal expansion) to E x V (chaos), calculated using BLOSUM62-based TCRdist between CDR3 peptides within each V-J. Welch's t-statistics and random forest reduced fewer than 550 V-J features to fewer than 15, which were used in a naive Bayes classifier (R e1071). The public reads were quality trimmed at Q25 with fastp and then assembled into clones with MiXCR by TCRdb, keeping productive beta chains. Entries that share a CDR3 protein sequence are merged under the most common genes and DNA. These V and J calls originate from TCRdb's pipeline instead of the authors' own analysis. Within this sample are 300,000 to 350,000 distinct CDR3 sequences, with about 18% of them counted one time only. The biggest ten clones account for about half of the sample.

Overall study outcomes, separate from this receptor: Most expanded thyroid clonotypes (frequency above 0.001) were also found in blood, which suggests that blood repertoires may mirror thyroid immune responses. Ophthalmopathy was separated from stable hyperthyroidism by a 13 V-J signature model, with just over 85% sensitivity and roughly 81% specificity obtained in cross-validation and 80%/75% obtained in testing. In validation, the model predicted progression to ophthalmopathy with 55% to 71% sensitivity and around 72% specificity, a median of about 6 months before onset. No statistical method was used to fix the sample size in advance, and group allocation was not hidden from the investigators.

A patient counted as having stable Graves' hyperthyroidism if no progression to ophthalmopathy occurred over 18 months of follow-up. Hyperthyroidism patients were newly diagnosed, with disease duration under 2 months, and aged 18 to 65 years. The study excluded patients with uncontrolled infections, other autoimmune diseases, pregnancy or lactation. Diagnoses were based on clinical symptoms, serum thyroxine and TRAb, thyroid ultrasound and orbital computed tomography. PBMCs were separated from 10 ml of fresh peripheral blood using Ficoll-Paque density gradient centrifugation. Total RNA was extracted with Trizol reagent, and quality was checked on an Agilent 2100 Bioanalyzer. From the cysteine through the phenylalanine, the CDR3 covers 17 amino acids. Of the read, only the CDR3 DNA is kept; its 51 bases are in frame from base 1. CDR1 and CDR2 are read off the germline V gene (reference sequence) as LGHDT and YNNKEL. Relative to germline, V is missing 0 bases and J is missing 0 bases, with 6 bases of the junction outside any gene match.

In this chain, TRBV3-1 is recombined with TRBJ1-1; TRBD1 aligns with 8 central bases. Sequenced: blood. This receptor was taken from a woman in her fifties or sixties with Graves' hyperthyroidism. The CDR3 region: CASSQESTGAMNTEAFF. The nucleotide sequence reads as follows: TGTGCCAGCAGCCAAGAGTCGACAGGGGCCATGAACACTGAAGCTTTCTTT. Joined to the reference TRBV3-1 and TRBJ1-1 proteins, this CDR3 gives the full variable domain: DTAVSQTPKYLVTQMGNDKSIKCEQNLGHDTMYWYKQDSKKFLKIMFSYNNKELIINETVPNRFSPKSPDKAHLNLHINSLELGDSAVYFCASSQESTGAMNTEAFFGQGTRLTVV.